A selection of T cell receptor beta chains follows, all from one sample in a study of response to subunit inactivated influenza vaccine. TCRdb re-analysed the RT-PCR reads in MiXCR, keeping a single row per CDR3 protein. The repertoire holds around 320,000 distinct CDR3 sequences, 20% to 25% seen once, with about 9.3% in the top ten. This material consisted of PBMCs from blood, taken about 20 months after vaccination. The receptors come from a man between 50 and 69 years old who received an inactivated influenza vaccine. CDR3s include the opening cysteine and the closing phenylalanine or tryptophan. Fields, in order: V gene, J gene, D gene, clone size, CDR3 protein, CDR3 DNA. A D gene is named only where the DNA matches it firmly. The listing skips clone size in some rows; elsewhere it reads once, few, many or a size class.

>TRBV20-1|TRBJ2-7|TRBD1|NA
CSARVGTGYNEQYF
TGCAGTGCTAGAGTGGGGACAGGGTATAACGAGCAGTACTTC
>TRBV12-3/TRBV12-4|TRBJ2-3|TRBD2|few
CASSRLTSGGAADTQYF
TGTGCCAGCAGTCGACTCACTAGCGGGGGGGCCGCAGATACGCAGTATTTT
>TRBV9|TRBJ1-2|TRBD1|many
CASKSTGGGYGYTF
TGTGCCAGCAAGTCGACAGGGGGCGGCTATGGCTACACCTTC
>TRBV11-2|TRBJ2-1|NA|NA
CASSLVFHGDLGEQFF
TGTGCCAGCAGCTTAGTATTTCATGGGGATCTGGGTGAGCAGTTCTTC
>TRBV12-3/TRBV12-4|TRBJ1-4|NA|NA
CASSLLLNEKLFF
TGTGCCAGCAGTTTACTGCTTAATGAAAAACTGTTTTTT
>TRBV5-5|TRBJ1-4|NA|few
CASSLGEGQAYEKLFF
TGTGCCAGCAGCCTGGGCGAAGGGCAGGCGTATGAAAAACTGTTTTTT
>TRBV10-3|TRBJ1-1|NA|few
CAISEGVSQGGTEAFF
TGTGCCATCAGTGAAGGTGTGTCTCAGGGAGGCACTGAAGCTTTCTTT
>TRBV7-2|TRBJ1-4|NA|many
CASSHALRTGLVEKLFF
TGTGCCAGCAGCCATGCCCTCCGTACAGGGCTGGTCGAAAAACTGTTTTTT
>TRBV6-1|TRBJ1-6|TRBD1|few
CASSEKIQGVAYNSPLHF
TGTGCCAGCAGTGAGAAAATACAGGGGGTGGCCTATAATTCACCCCTCCACTTT
>TRBV18|TRBJ2-4|NA|few
CASSPRAIAKNIQYF
TGTGCCAGCTCACCGAGGGCAATAGCCAAAAACATTCAGTACTTC
>TRBV6-2/TRBV6-3|TRBJ2-7|NA|NA
CASSYGGRLYEQYF
TGTGCCAGCAGTTATGGGGGACGGCTCTACGAGCAGTACTTC
>TRBV20-1|TRBJ2-2|TRBD1|NA
CSALRGPNTGELFF
TGCAGTGCCCTCAGGGGGCCAAACACCGGGGAGCTGTTTTTT
>TRBV6-2/TRBV6-3|TRBJ1-2|NA|many
CASTRTALGYGYTF
TGTGCCAGCACTCGGACAGCCCTAGGCTATGGCTACACCTTC
>TRBV20-1|TRBJ1-1|NA|NA
CSARKSNTEAFF
TGCAGTGCTAGAAAGTCCAACACTGAAGCTTTCTTT
>TRBV3-1|TRBJ1-3|TRBD1|once
CASSLSRTGGSTTRNTIYF
TGTGCCAGCAGCCTTTCCAGGACAGGGGGCTCCACTACGCGGAACACCATATATTTT
>TRBV5-5|TRBJ2-5|NA|NA
CASSFVSVVETQYF
TGTGCCAGCAGCTTTGTGTCGGTTGTGGAGACCCAGTACTTC
>TRBV20-1|TRBJ2-7|NA|NA
CSARDTLTGNEQYF
TGCAGTGCTAGAGACACTCTAACAGGGAACGAGCAGTACTTC
>TRBV19|TRBJ2-1|TRBD2|NA
CASSRRTSGGSYNEQFF
TGTGCCAGTAGCAGGAGGACTAGCGGGGGTTCCTACAATGAGCAGTTCTTC
>TRBV4-3|TRBJ2-7|NA|few
CASSQDNRPSYEQYF
TGCGCCAGCAGCCAAGACAACAGACCCTCCTACGAGCAGTACTTC